This passage covers 17 T cell receptor beta chains from one sample sequenced in a study of Graves' ophthalmopathy and Graves' hyperthyroidism. TCR beta CDR3 amplification used RNA transcripts. The first round was an RT-PCR with HTBI primers, and the second round was a multiplex PCR. One entry per CDR3 protein results from TCRdb running MiXCR on the multiplex PCR reads. The sample holds about 390,000 distinct CDR3 sequences; 15% are singletons and the top ten take roughly 7%. The specimen sequenced was peripheral blood. The receptors were sampled from a young woman with stable Graves' hyperthyroidism.

This clonotype was seen many times. The rearrangement links TRBV11-3 to TRBJ1-1; the D gene is possibly TRBD1 (6 bases). The ends were cut back, 4 bases at V and 0 bases at J, with 12 bases in the middle. This CDR3 region has 15 residues. The germline V gene has CDR1 SGHNT and CDR2 YENEEA. CDR3 nucleotides: TGTGCCAGCAGCTCCGGGGGGGCGGTGAACACTGAAGCTTTCTTT. Protein sequence: CASSSGGAVNTEAFF.

This clonotype occurred many times. The chain's CDR3 is CASSERGTQAEAFF. In DNA form, the CDR3 reads TGTGCCAGCAGTGAACGCGGGACACAGGCTGAAGCTTTCTTT. V and J are TRBV6-1 and TRBJ1-1; possibly TRBD1 for D (6 bases). The CDR3 is 14 amino acids. With 2 bases removed from V and 6 bases from J, the gap between germline ends came to 13 bases. Germline CDR1 MNHNS, CDR2 SASEGT.

This clonotype was counted at least ten times. This chain links TRBV15 with TRBJ1-2; D is ambiguous. The germline V and J ends were trimmed by 4 bases and 4 bases, with 13 bases remaining between them. Germline CDR1 and CDR2: LNHNV and YYDKDF (reference sequence). The CDR3 length is 14 residues. The CDR3 is CATSMAGESYGYTF. The CDR3 DNA reads as TGTGCCACCAGCATGGCCGGGGAGTCCTATGGCTACACCTTC.

The chain couples TRBV11-2 to TRBJ1-2; 12 positions match TRBD1. Germline CDR1 is SGHAT and CDR2 is FQNNGV. Losses at the gene ends were 1 base for V and 8 bases for J; bases not matched to a gene: 8. The CDR3 is 16 amino acids. Here the CDR3 reads CASSLVGTGGRVGYTF. In nucleotides, the CDR3 is TGTGCCAGCAGCTTAGTAGGGACAGGGGGCAGGGTAGGCTACACCTTC.

There are many counts of this clonotype. This rearrangement joins TRBV6-2 or TRBV6-3 to TRBJ1-2; D not resolved. V was clipped by 5 bases and J by 8 bases, with 15 bases between them. This CDR3 region has 13 residues. Per the germline V gene, CDR1 is MNHEY and CDR2 is SVGEGT. In DNA form, the CDR3 reads TGTGCCAGCAGTACCCGACGGGGTCTGGGCTACACCTTC. Protein: CASSTRRGLGYTF.

This clonotype has more than one count but fewer than ten. This chain uses TRBV5-1 with TRBJ1-2; D is uncertain. The V end lost 2 bases, the J end lost 4 bases, and 12 bases lay between the germline ends. CDR3 length equals 14 residues. CDR1 is SGHRS and CDR2 is YFSETQ in the germline V gene. The CDR3 sequence: CASSFSAEVYGYTF. In nucleotides, the CDR3 is TGCGCCAGCAGCTTCTCGGCAGAAGTCTATGGCTACACCTTC. The variable domain in full, with the rest retrieved from reference TRBV5-1 and TRBJ1-2, is KAGVTQTPRYLIKTRGQQVTLSCSPISGHRSVSWYQQTPGQGLQFLFEYFSETQRNKGNFPGRFSGRQFSNSRSEMNVSTLELGDSALYLCASSFSAEVYGYTFGSGTRLTVV.

There are many counts of this clonotype. The chain couples TRBV7-9 to TRBJ2-5; D gene ambiguous. Germline V lookup: CDR1 SEHNR, CDR2 FQNEAQ (reference sequence). The CDR3 length is 13 residues. V lost 0 bases and J lost 1, with 3 bases in between. Here the CDR3 DNA reads TGTGCCAGCAGCTTAGCGGCCCAAGAGACCCAGTACTTC. It specifies CASSLAAQETQYF.

This clonotype was counted at least ten times. This chain links TRBV6-1 with TRBJ1-1; 8 positions match TRBD1. V lost 6 bases to trimming and J lost 4 bases; unmatched junction nucleotides: 4. The CDR3 loop spans 13 amino acids. The germline V gene encodes CDR1 MNHNS and CDR2 SASEGT. The CDR3, as DNA: TGTGCCAGCAGGGGACAGGTCGGCACTGAAGCTTTCTTT. Its translation is CASRGQVGTEAFF.

This clonotype was picked up many times. The gene calls are TRBV12-3 or TRBV12-4 and TRBJ1-1; no clear D. The CDR3 has 13 residues. V shed 1 base and J shed 3 bases, with 6 bases lying between them. The CDR3 loop reads CASSLGRYTEAFF. The CDR3 DNA sequence: TGTGCCAGCAGTTTAGGCAGGTACACTGAAGCTTTCTTT.

Ten or more counts support this clonotype. The rearrangement links TRBV20-1 to TRBJ1-1; D gene uncertain. The germline CDR1 and CDR2 sequences are DFQATT and SNEGSKA (reference sequence). The ends were cut back, 3 bases at V and 4 bases at J, with 9 bases in the middle. This CDR3 comprises 12 residues. This chain's CDR3 is CSARGQSTEAFF. Here the CDR3 DNA reads TGCAGTGCTAGGGGCCAGAGCACTGAAGCTTTCTTT.

At least ten counts were recorded for this clonotype. The chain employs TRBV6-2 or TRBV6-3 and TRBJ2-7, with a tentative D call TRBD2 (5 bases). V was shortened by 6 bases and J by 0 bases, with 18 bases between the two germline ends. This CDR3 spans 16 amino acids. Germline-derived CDR1 and CDR2 are MNHEY and SVGEGT. The DNA of the CDR3 is TGTGCCAGCAGCCCCCCAGACTACTCCTCCTCCTACGAGCAGTACTTC. It yields the protein CASSPPDYSSSYEQYF.

The chain joins TRBV9 to TRBJ1-6; TRBD1 might be the D (6 bases). The germline V gene encodes CDR1 SGDLS and CDR2 YYNGEE. CDR3 length equals 14 residues. V was trimmed by 5 bases and J by 7 bases, leaving 13 bases between them. In DNA, the CDR3 is TGTGCCAGCAGTCCAGGGGATGCCAATTCACCCCTCCACTTT. This sequence encodes CASSPGDANSPLHF.

In this sample, this clonotype turned up many times. The gene calls are TRBV27 and TRBJ1-1; no firm D call. The CDR3 has 16 residues. The ends were cut back, 2 bases at V and 1 base at J, with 14 bases in the middle. Germline CDR1 reads MNHEY; CDR2 reads SMNVEV (reference sequence). CDR3 sequence: CASSLRPGRTNTEAFF. The CDR3 DNA sequence: TGTGCCAGCAGTTTACGTCCGGGAAGAACGAACACTGAAGCTTTCTTT.

In its sample, this clonotype was seen many times. The rearrangement links TRBV10-3 to TRBJ1-1, with 9 bases aligning to TRBD1. The V gene's germline CDR1 is ENHRY and CDR2 SYGVKD. The trim removed 6 bases at V and 5 bases at J, leaving 7 bases unmatched. The CDR3 runs 14 residues. CDR3 residues: CAISSGQGRTEAFF. As DNA, the CDR3 is TGTGCCATCAGCTCCGGACAGGGGAGGACTGAAGCTTTCTTT.

This clonotype was counted many times. The chain recombines TRBV10-3 with TRBJ1-5; D is unclear. This CDR3 comprises 14 residues. Germline CDR1 is ENHRY and CDR2 is SYGVKD. The V end lost 3 bases, the J end lost 1 base, and 7 bases lay between the germline ends. The CDR3, as DNA: TGTGCCATCAGTGAAGTCGGCAGCAATCAGCCCCAGCATTTT. This codes for CAISEVGSNQPQHF.

This clonotype was picked up many times. This sequence joins TRBV25-1 and TRBJ1-5; 10 bases fit TRBD1. Looked up from germline, CDR1 is MGHDK and CDR2 is SYGVNS. The CDR3 is 14 amino acids. J was trimmed by 3 bases and V by 6 bases; bases with no gene match: 2. CDR3 loop: CASRTGGFNQPQHF. In DNA, the CDR3 is TGTGCCAGCAGGACAGGGGGCTTCAATCAGCCCCAGCATTTT.

This clonotype was picked up many times. This chain connects TRBV7-8 to TRBJ2-4; D is perhaps TRBD2 (5 bases). Germline V CDR1 and CDR2: SGHVS, FQNEAQ. The CDR3 spans 18 residues. Trimming left V 1 base short and J 0 bases short, with 16 bases between. CDR3 sequence (DNA): TGTGCCAGCAGCTTAGTTTCCCCGGTCGGGATAGCCAAAAACATTCAGTACTTC. Translated: CASSLVSPVGIAKNIQYF.